These 31 T cell receptor beta chains originate from one sample sequenced in a study of neurological immune-mediated disorders. TCRdb reprocessed the 5' RACE reads with MiXCR, giving one entry per CDR3 protein. The sample shows 15,000 to 20,000 distinct CDR3 sequences, roughly 10% of them seen only once. The sequencing input was CD8+ T cells from blood. These receptor sequences come from a woman in her forties or fifties in good health.

This clonotype was seen at least ten times. The V call is TRBV18, the J call TRBJ2-1; 7 bases line up with TRBD2. With 3 bases clipped from V and 3 bases from J, the junction kept 8 bases outside the gene matches. Germline V lookup: CDR1 KGHSH, CDR2 LQKENI. CDR3 length: 16 amino acids. CDR3 DNA: TGTGCCAGCTCACCTCTGGGGGGGAGCTACTACAATGAGCAGTTCTTC. This codes for CASSPLGGSYYNEQFF.

This clonotype was found many times. The gene calls are TRBV27 and TRBJ1-2; 7 nucleotides agree with TRBD1. J was trimmed by 4 bases and V by 2 bases; bases with no gene match: 10. The germline gives CDR1 MNHEY, CDR2 SMNVEV (reference sequence). The CDR3 is 16 residues long. The chain's CDR3 is CASSLRPVDRVYGYTF. CDR3 sequence (DNA): TGTGCCAGCAGTTTAAGACCCGTTGACAGGGTCTATGGCTACACCTTC.

This clonotype occurred a few times. The CDR3 nucleotides read TGTGCCAGCCGAAAAGGGAGGACCTACGAGCAGTACTTC. Translated, it gives CASRKGRTYEQYF. This rearrangement joins TRBV25-1 to TRBJ2-7; maybe TRBD2 (6 bases). V lost 8 bases and J 2 bases, leaving 13 bases between the germline ends. This CDR3 region has 13 residues. Germline CDR1 MGHDK, CDR2 SYGVNS.

The J gene is TRBJ2-5, the V gene TRBV7-2, with TRBD2 matching 8 bases. After removal of 5 bases from V and 2 bases from J, the junction contained 10 bases not matched to a gene. There are 16 residues in the CDR3. In germline, CDR1 is SGHTA, CDR2 FQGNSA. The CDR3 sequence: CASSLKSGSIQETQYF. The CDR3 bases are TGTGCCAGCAGCCTAAAAAGCGGGAGTATTCAAGAGACCCAGTACTTC.

This clonotype counts as medium-sized. This sequence joins TRBV29-1 and TRBJ2-1, with 9 bases matching TRBD1. This CDR3 has 13 amino acids. CDR1 is SQVTM and CDR2 is ANQGSEA in the germline V gene. J lost 5 bases, V lost 1 base, and 0 bases had no gene match. The CDR3: CSVEGTGDNEQFF. The DNA for the CDR3 is TGCAGCGTTGAAGGGACAGGGGACAATGAGCAGTTCTTC.

In its sample, this clonotype was seen many times. This chain joins TRBV7-2 and TRBJ1-1, with 7 bases identical to TRBD1. The J segment lost 1 base and the V segment lost 3 bases, leaving 5 bases of the junction unmatched. The CDR3 extends over 15 amino acids. Germline CDR1 reads SGHTA; CDR2 reads FQGNSA. In DNA form, the CDR3 reads TGTGCCAGCAGCTTGAACAGGGGCGGGAACACTGAAGCTTTCTTT. Residues: CASSLNRGGNTEAFF.

This clonotype was observed many times. The chain has TRBV30 and TRBJ2-7, with unresolved D. The CDR3 spans 13 residues. V shed 4 bases and J shed 1 base, with 11 bases lying between them. Germline V gives CDR1 GTSNPN, CDR2 SVGIG (reference sequence). The CDR3 here is CAWKRVGSYEQYF. The CDR3 DNA is TGTGCCTGGAAGAGAGTCGGATCCTACGAGCAGTACTTC.

This clonotype was counted ten times or more. The chain employs TRBV27 and TRBJ2-3; TRBD1 might be the D (5 bases). Trimming removed 3 bases at V and 8 bases at J, with 6 bases between. The CDR3 is made up of 11 amino acids. Germline V gives CDR1 MNHEY, CDR2 SMNVEV (reference sequence). For the CDR3, the DNA is TGTGCCAGCAGTTTGGGGCTTACGCAGTATTTT. The encoded protein is CASSLGLTQYF.

There are many counts of this clonotype. The chain uses TRBV7-2 and TRBJ2-7; 12 bases agree with TRBD2. This CDR3 has 16 residues. The junction had 8 bases not matched to a gene; V was cut back by 5 bases and J by 3 bases. CDR1 and CDR2 from the germline V gene are SGHTA and FQGNSA. The CDR3 protein is CASSTSTSGRIYEQYF. In DNA form, the CDR3 reads TGTGCCAGCAGCACCTCTACTAGCGGGAGGATCTACGAGCAGTACTTC.

This clonotype was detected ten times or more. The rearrangement uses TRBV7-9 and TRBJ2-2, with a weak D call TRBD1 (5 bases). Germline-derived CDR1 and CDR2 are SEHNR and FQNEAQ (reference sequence). The germline V and J ends were trimmed by 3 bases and 3 bases, with 11 bases remaining between them. CDR3 length: 15 amino acids. The CDR3 loop is CASSFQQVDTGELFF. CDR3 nucleotides: TGTGCCAGCAGCTTCCAACAGGTCGACACCGGGGAGCTGTTTTTT.

There are many counts of this clonotype. The chain has TRBV12-3 or TRBV12-4 and TRBJ2-3, with D perhaps matching TRBD2 (6 bases). The V end was cut by 7 bases, the J end by 5 bases, with 19 bases between. The CDR3 contains 15 residues. DNA for the CDR3: TGTGCCAGCAATTCGCCCGGGAGTGGCGGAGATACGCAGTATTTT. Its translation is CASNSPGSGGDTQYF.

This clonotype was recorded many times. This chain joins TRBV28 and TRBJ2-7; unclear D gene. The CDR3 has 12 residues. CDR1 and CDR2 (germline): MDHEN, SYDVKM. The ends were cut back, 3 bases at V and 4 bases at J, with 7 bases in the middle. CDR3: CASSFGLYEQYF. DNA of the CDR3: TGTGCCAGCAGTTTTGGGTTGTACGAGCAGTACTTC. Complete variable domain (other parts from reference TRBV28 and TRBJ2-7): DVKVTQSSRYLVKRTGEKVFLECVQDMDHENMFWYRQDPGLGLRLIYFSYDVKMKEKGDIPEGYSVSREKKERFSLILESASTNQTSMYLCASSFGLYEQYFGPGTRLTVT.

This clonotype was seen ten or more times. The V gene is TRBV27, the J gene TRBJ2-2; unclear D gene. In germline, CDR1 is MNHEY, CDR2 SMNVEV (reference sequence). The CDR3 extends over 14 amino acids. Trimming took off 8 bases at V and 0 bases at J, with 10 bases between the two ends. CDR3 sequence (DNA): TGTGCCAGCCAACCACGGACGAACACCGGGGAGCTGTTTTTT. It yields the protein CASQPRTNTGELFF.

The rearrangement links TRBV11-2 to TRBJ2-1, with 8 bases lining up with TRBD2. Trimming at V came to 3 bases and at J to 0 bases, leaving 1 base not matched to a gene. Germline V gives CDR1 SGHAT, CDR2 FQNNGV. The CDR3 consists of 15 residues. The CDR3 nucleotides read TGTGCCAGCAGCTTCCGGGAGGGCTCCTACAATGAGCAGTTCTTC. Translating it yields CASSFREGSYNEQFF.

The sample holds many counts of this clonotype. This sequence joins TRBV10-3 and TRBJ2-7; 10 bases align to TRBD1. The CDR3 is 14 amino acids. V lost 6 bases, J lost 2 bases, and 4 bases stayed unmatched. Germline CDR1 reads ENHRY; CDR2 reads SYGVKD. In nucleotides, the CDR3 is TGTGCCATCAGCCTGGGGACAGGGGCCTACGAGCAGTACTTC. Protein: CAISLGTGAYEQYF.

This clonotype has at least ten counts. This rearrangement joins TRBV4-1 to TRBJ2-1, with D unresolved. This CDR3 spans 15 amino acids. Per the germline V gene, CDR1 is MGHRA and CDR2 is YSYEKL. Trimming removed 1 base at V and 4 bases at J, with 11 bases between. In DNA, the CDR3 is TGCGCCAGCAGCCAAGGCCCCCTGAAGTACAATGAGCAGTTCTTC. Its protein product is CASSQGPLKYNEQFF.

This clonotype was seen ten or more times. The chain has TRBV7-9 and TRBJ1-1, with D possibly being TRBD1 (5 bases). V was cut by 4 bases and J by 1 base, with 10 bases left in between. There are 14 residues in the CDR3. The germline V gene encodes CDR1 SEHNR and CDR2 FQNEAQ (reference sequence). Here the CDR3 reads CASSSEQENTEAFF. In DNA, the CDR3 is TGTGCCAGCAGCTCAGAACAGGAGAACACTGAAGCTTTCTTT.

This clonotype occurred many times. The CDR3 spells CASSLGSLNSYEQYF. The CDR3 nucleotides read TGTGCCAGCAGTTTGGGCAGTCTCAACTCCTACGAGCAGTACTTC. The chain joins TRBV28 to TRBJ2-7; D not resolved. Trimming left V 3 bases short and J 0 bases short, with 12 bases between. In germline, CDR1 is MDHEN, CDR2 SYDVKM. This CDR3 has 15 residues.

In its sample, this clonotype was seen many times. The rearrangement joins TRBV20-1 to TRBJ2-3, with D hard to call. This CDR3 comprises 14 residues. In germline, CDR1 is DFQATT, CDR2 SNEGSKA (reference sequence). V was cut by 2 bases and J by 2 bases, with 11 bases left in between. In nucleotides, the CDR3 is TGCAGTGCTAGATTCGACTCTAACACAGATACGCAGTATTTT. It translates to CSARFDSNTDTQYF.

This clonotype has ten or more counts. This chain joins TRBV7-9 and TRBJ2-7; no reliable D call. The V and J ends lost 5 bases and 0 bases respectively, with 14 bases between them. Germline V gives CDR1 SEHNR, CDR2 FQNEAQ (reference sequence). This CDR3 has 15 residues. The CDR3 coding sequence is TGTGCCAGCAGCCCTGGAATGTATCTCTCCTACGAGCAGTACTTC. Protein: CASSPGMYLSYEQYF.

This clonotype has ten or more counts. This chain connects TRBV10-3 to TRBJ2-7; D gene unclear. CDR3 length: 13 residues. V gave up 2 bases and J gave up 2 bases, with 7 bases separating them. Germline V gives CDR1 ENHRY, CDR2 SYGVKD. CDR3 region: CAISEGQAYEQYF. The CDR3 DNA reads TGTGCCATCAGTGAGGGGCAGGCCTACGAGCAGTACTTC.

In this sample, this clonotype turned up many times. This chain connects TRBV5-5 to TRBJ2-1; 7 bases line up with TRBD1. The CDR3 has 13 amino acids. Germline loops: CDR1 SGHKS, CDR2 YYEKEE (reference sequence). V gave up 8 bases and J gave up 5 bases; unmatched junction bases: 7. CDR3 DNA sequence: TGTGCCAGTTCCCGGGACAGTCACAATGAGCAGTTCTTC. Translating gives CASSRDSHNEQFF.

In its sample, this clonotype was seen many times. The genes are TRBV6-1 and TRBJ1-5, with TRBD1 as a possible D gene (6 bases). Germline CDR1 is MNHNS and CDR2 is SASEGT. Trimming removed 3 bases from V and 7 bases from J, with 22 bases in between. The CDR3 length is 17 residues. In DNA, the CDR3 is TGTGCCAGCAGTGAGATCAGGGGCGGGGGCCCGGGGCAGCCCCAGCATTTT. Protein product: CASSEIRGGGPGQPQHF.

This clonotype was seen at least ten times. The CDR3 coding sequence is TGCGCCAGCAGCCCCAGGTCGCTAGGGACAGGAGAGACCCAGTACTTC. Its translation is CASSPRSLGTGETQYF. V gene TRBV4-3 combines with J gene TRBJ2-5, with 8 positions matching TRBD1. The V gene's germline CDR1 is LGHNA and CDR2 YSLEER. This CDR3 region has 16 residues. V shed 4 bases, J shed 4 bases, and the junction held 11 bases outside the gene matches.

This clonotype was detected ten times or more. In nucleotides, the CDR3 is TGTGCCAGCAGCTTAGGAATAGCGGGAGCCCCCTACGAGCAGTACTTC. It translates to CASSLGIAGAPYEQYF. The chain carries TRBV7-2 and TRBJ2-7, with 9 bases lining up with TRBD2. The CDR3 totals 16 residues. V lost 1 base and J lost 2; bases outside the gene matches: 6. Germline assignment: CDR1 SGHTA and CDR2 FQGNSA. Filled out from reference TRBV7-2 and TRBJ2-7, the complete variable domain reads GAGVSQSPSNKVTEKGKDVELRCDPISGHTALYWYRQSLGQGLEFLIYFQGNSAPDKSGLPSDRFSAERTGGSVSTLTIQRTQQEDSAVYLCASSLGIAGAPYEQYFGPGTRLTVT.

This clonotype was observed many times. This sequence joins TRBV27 and TRBJ2-1, with 11 bases identical to TRBD2. Germline values: CDR1 MNHEY, CDR2 SMNVEV (reference sequence). This CDR3 has 17 amino acids. The trim removed 2 bases at V and 7 bases at J, leaving 10 bases unmatched. CDR3 nucleotides: TGTGCCAGCAGTTTAGGACTAGCGGGCGGAAGCGTTAATGAGCAGTTCTTC. As protein: CASSLGLAGGSVNEQFF.

This clonotype was detected many times. The chain uses TRBV5-1 and TRBJ2-7; D is tentatively TRBD1 or TRBD2 (5 bases each). CDR1 and CDR2 from the germline V gene are SGHRS and YFSETQ. With 0 bases removed from V and 2 bases from J, the gap between germline ends came to 12 bases. The CDR3 runs to 15 residues. CDR3 in DNA: TGCGCCAGCAGCTTGGAACGGGACGGTACCTACGAGCAGTACTTC. Translated: CASSLERDGTYEQYF.

Many counts were recorded for this clonotype. The V and J genes are TRBV3-1 and TRBJ2-7; TRBD1 aligns across 7 bases. The germline gives CDR1 LGHDT, CDR2 YNNKEL (reference sequence). The junction had 12 bases not matched to a gene; V was cut back by 0 bases and J by 4 bases. CDR3 length equals 17 residues. This CDR3 is CASSQDRPRGQQYEQYF. The CDR3 DNA reads as TGTGCCAGCAGCCAAGATCGCCCCCGGGGACAGCAATACGAGCAGTACTTC.

This clonotype was recorded many times. The V and J genes are TRBV20-1 and TRBJ2-7; D may be TRBD2 (5 bases). CDR1 DFQATT and CDR2 SNEGSKA come from the germline V gene (reference sequence). V shed 6 bases and J shed 5 bases, with 20 bases lying between them. This CDR3 contains 14 residues. In DNA, the CDR3 is TGCAGTGCCTTTCAGGACTGGAAAGCCCACGAGCAGTACTTC. Translating gives CSAFQDWKAHEQYF.

This chain connects TRBV4-2 to TRBJ2-1; D remains unclear. V was shortened by 5 bases and J by 3 bases, with 17 bases between the two germline ends. Germline values: CDR1 LGHNA, CDR2 YNFKEQ. This CDR3 comprises 16 residues. As DNA, the CDR3 is TGTGCCAGCAGCTCTGCGGCCGGAACCTACTACAATGAGCAGTTCTTC. Residues: CASSSAAGTYYNEQFF.

This clonotype was recorded many times. The chain has TRBV4-3 and TRBJ2-3; D gene uncertain. This CDR3 comprises 14 residues. The germline V gene has CDR1 LGHNA and CDR2 YSLEER. Trimming removed 3 bases from V and 0 bases from J, with 7 bases in between. CDR3 bases: TGCGCCAGCAGCCAGAGCGTTAGCACAGATACGCAGTATTTT. Its protein product is CASSQSVSTDTQYF.